This T cell receptor beta chain was captured by sequencing in a study of T cells in Graves' hyperthyroidism and ophthalmopathy (dated by TCRdb to the late 2010s). At the level of the whole study: Peripheral blood was collected at initial diagnosis, before any treatment. A discovery cohort of about a hundred patients, about 44 with Graves' ophthalmopathy and approximately 55 with stable Graves' hyperthyroidism, was used to find distinguishing TCR V-J signatures. Prospective prediction of ophthalmopathy was tested in an independent validation cohort of 18 to 20 hyperthyroidism patients and 15 to 17 patients who later progressed to ophthalmopathy. For training and testing, the approximately 97 patients in the discovery cohort were randomly divided in a 7:3 ratio. In over five Graves' hyperthyroidism patients, the study also compared T-cell repertoires from thyroid tissue with T-cell repertoires from blood. Following sampling, methimazole starting at 30 mg daily was given to hyperthyroidism patients, and high-dose intravenous methylprednisolone was given to ophthalmopathy patients. According to the paper, TCR Vbeta CDR3 sequencing was carried out on about 140 peripheral blood samples, which came from approximately 41 ophthalmopathy, 70 to 80 hyperthyroidism and roughly 17 progressor patients. Beyond this particular receptor, the publication reports: A model built on a 13 V-J signature distinguished ophthalmopathy from stable hyperthyroidism, reaching over 85% sensitivity and 81.08% specificity in cross-validation and 80%/75% in testing. No statistical method was used to set the sample size in advance, and investigators knew the group allocation. In validation, progression to ophthalmopathy was predicted by the model with approximately 67% sensitivity and 72.22% specificity, a median of approximately 7.1 months before onset. Most expanded thyroid clonotypes (frequency above 0.001) were also detected in blood, a finding suggesting that blood repertoires may reflect thyroid immune responses.

The CDR3 has 14 amino acids, counting the end cysteine and phenylalanine. Of the read, only the CDR3 DNA is kept; its 42 bases are in frame from base 1. Reading the germline V gene gives CDR1 ENHRY and CDR2 SYGVKD. V drops 6 bases and J drops 0 bases, leaving 10 bases in between. This clonotype showed up just a few times. The clone's antigen remains unknown. Qualities for individual bases were not recorded, and no much larger clone is one base off. Graves' hyperthyroidism was defined as stable when no progression to ophthalmopathy occurred over 18 months of follow-up. Hyperthyroidism patients were aged 18 to 65 years and newly diagnosed, with disease duration of less than 2 months. Exclusion was applied to patients with uncontrolled infections, other autoimmune diseases, pregnancy or lactation. Clinical symptoms, serum thyroxine and TRAb, thyroid ultrasound, and orbital computed tomography formed the basis for the diagnoses. PBMCs were separated from approximately 9.9 ml of fresh peripheral blood using Ficoll-Paque density gradient centrifugation. Trizol reagent was used to extract total RNA, and RNA quality was then checked on an Agilent 2100 Bioanalyzer.

The TCR beta CDR3 regions were amplified from RNA transcripts. The first round of RT-PCR for the TCR CDR3 was performed with the HTBI primer set and the Qiagen OneStep RT-PCR kit. Libraries were constructed in a second round of multiplex PCR, after which size selection and purification were performed. The libraries were sequenced on an Illumina HiSeq2000 using paired-end 100 bp reads. On the authors' methods: Raw data were processed with SOAPnuke, discarding reads with adapters, uncalled bases, mean Phred below 15, or no exact constant-primer or identifier match. High-quality paired reads were merged using COPE v1.2.5, and each unique nucleotide sequence was defined as a clonotype. Clonotypes were aligned to IMGT TRBV, TRBD and TRBJ reference segments using MiTCR v1.1. Analysis was restricted to V-J combinations with a frequency above 0.0001, which covered just over 98% of repertoires. The TCS score was defined as the ratio of F50 (clonal expansion) to E x V (chaos), calculated using BLOSUM62-based TCRdist between CDR3 peptides within each V-J. Welch's t-statistics and random forest reduced 450 to 600 V-J features to roughly 13, which were used in a naive Bayes classifier (R e1071). The Morisita-Horn index was used to measure how similar the thyroid and blood repertoires were. TCRdb ran its own pipeline on the public reads, namely fastp trimming at Q25 and MiXCR clone calling, and kept in-frame beta chains. All rows with the same CDR3 protein become a single entry with the most common DNA and genes. TCRdb's processing, not the study's, gives the V and J calls here. For this sample the table gives just under 750,000 distinct CDR3 sequences, of which 30% to 40% were detected only once. The ten largest clonotypes hold roughly 31% of the sample.

The rearranged segments are TRBV10-3 and TRBJ2-3; the D gene could be TRBD1 or TRBD2, each one agreeing over 5 bases. The specimen was blood. This clonotype originated in a middle-aged woman with Graves' hyperthyroidism. The sequence in DNA is TGTGCCATCAGCGGGACGGCCAGCACAGATACGCAGTATTTT. It translates as CAISGTASTDTQYF.